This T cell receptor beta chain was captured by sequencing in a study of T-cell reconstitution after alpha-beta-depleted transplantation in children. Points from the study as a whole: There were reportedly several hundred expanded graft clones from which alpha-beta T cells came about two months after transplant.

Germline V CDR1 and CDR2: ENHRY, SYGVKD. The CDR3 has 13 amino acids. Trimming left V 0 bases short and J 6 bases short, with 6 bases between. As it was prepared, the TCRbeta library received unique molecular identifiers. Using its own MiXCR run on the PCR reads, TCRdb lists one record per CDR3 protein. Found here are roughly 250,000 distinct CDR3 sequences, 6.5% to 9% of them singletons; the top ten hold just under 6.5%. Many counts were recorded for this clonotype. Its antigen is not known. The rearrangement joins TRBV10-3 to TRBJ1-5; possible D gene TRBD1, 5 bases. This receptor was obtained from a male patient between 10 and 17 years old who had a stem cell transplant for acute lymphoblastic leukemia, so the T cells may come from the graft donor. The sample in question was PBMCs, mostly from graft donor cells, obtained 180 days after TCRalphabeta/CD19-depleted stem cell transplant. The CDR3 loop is CAISESRGQPQHF. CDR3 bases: TGTGCCATCAGTGAGTCTAGGGGTCAGCCCCAGCATTTT.